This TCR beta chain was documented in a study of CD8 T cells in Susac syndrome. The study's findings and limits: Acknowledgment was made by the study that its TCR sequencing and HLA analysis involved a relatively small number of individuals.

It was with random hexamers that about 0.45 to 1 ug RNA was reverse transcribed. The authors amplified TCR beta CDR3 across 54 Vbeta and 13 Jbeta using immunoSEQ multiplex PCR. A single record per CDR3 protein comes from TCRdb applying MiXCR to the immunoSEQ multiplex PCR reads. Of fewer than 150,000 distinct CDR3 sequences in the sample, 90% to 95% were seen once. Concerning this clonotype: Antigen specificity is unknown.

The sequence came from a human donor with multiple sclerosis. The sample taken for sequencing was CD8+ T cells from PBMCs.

DNA for the CDR3: TGCGCCAGCAGGCCAGGGATTGACGGCACTGAAGCTTTCTTT. It specifies CASRPGIDGTEAFF. The V and J genes are TRBV10-1 and TRBJ1-1; tentative D call: TRBD1 (5 bases). Trimming took off 6 bases at V and 4 bases at J, with 15 bases between the two ends. CDR3 length: 14 residues. CDR1 is WNHNN and CDR2 is SYGVQD in the germline V gene (reference sequence).